Listed below are T cell receptor beta chains from one sample, sequenced in a study of blood T cells in healthy people across ages. One entry per CDR3 protein, called by TCRdb with MiXCR from the 5' RACE reads. The repertoire holds about 500,000 distinct CDR3 sequences, with around 24% as singletons. Separately, the same data were catalogued under a study of T cells of mothers and their children.

The sample taken for sequencing was blood. These receptors all stem from a boy aged 10-17 years in good health. The conserved cysteine and the conserved F or W are not part of the CDR3 here. Fields, in order: J gene, V gene, CDR3 protein.

>TRBJ2-3|TRBV6-7
ASSYGYGTDTQY
>TRBJ1-5|TRBV15
ATSTHREPVQPQH
>TRBJ1-2|TRBV27
ASSFSTVTLNYGYT
>TRBJ2-5|TRBV9
ASSVLGLAGEETQY
>TRBJ2-7|TRBV12-3/TRBV12-4
ASSPHPTGYEQY
>TRBJ2-4|TRBV20-1
SASSRGGRDIQY
>TRBJ2-1|TRBV11-2
ASSPLRRYNEQF
>TRBJ2-2|TRBV29-1
SVEGTNTGELF
>TRBJ2-5|TRBV20-1
SARLAGETQY
>TRBJ2-1|TRBV12-3/TRBV12-4
ASSSGRTVEQF
>TRBJ2-1|TRBV2
ASSPGLAGERQF
>TRBJ2-7|TRBV4-3
ASSPRLSSSYEQY
>TRBJ1-5|TRBV25-1
VSSEGNQPQH
>TRBJ2-5|TRBV28
ASSFGHRGQETQY
>TRBJ1-4|TRBV28
ASSLTGSNEKLF
>TRBJ2-3|TRBV20-1
SAARTSGVDTQY
>TRBJ2-1|TRBV5-5
ASSEPGLAGPEQF
>TRBJ1-5|TRBV7-2
ASSYTGFSNQPQH
>TRBJ2-5|TRBV4-3
ASSQDLLTETQY
>TRBJ2-7|TRBV7-9
ASSLALSGGYEQY
>TRBJ2-3|TRBV5-1
ASSPTGDTYTDTQY
>TRBJ2-1|TRBV5-1
ASYPTGFKGEQF
>TRBJ2-5|TRBV11-1
ASSAAPRGETQY
>TRBJ1-5|TRBV4-2
ASSQDSRDSNQPQH
>TRBJ2-7|TRBV4-3
ASSQDHGLSYEQY
>TRBJ1-6|TRBV20-1
STRDQLRTQVRSPLH
>TRBJ2-3|TRBV11-3
ASSPPSGAGEVGTQY
>TRBJ2-5|TRBV2
ASSHAGLQETQY
>-|TRBV20-1
SVNPRGLAFDEQF
>TRBJ2-5|TRBV18
ASSPGQGAQETQY
>TRBJ2-6|TRBV7-9
ASSQTGSGANVLT
>TRBJ2-7|TRBV9
ASSVEGGRTSYEQY
>TRBJ2-1|TRBV9
ASSVDLTGLALNEQF
>TRBJ1-1|TRBV7-9
ASSLGGQGAEAF
>TRBJ2-5|TRBV7-2
ASRVGGYETQY
>TRBJ2-3|TRBV6-1
ASGNDSAVHTDTQY
>TRBJ1-1|TRBV6-2/TRBV6-3
ASSFREPEAF
>TRBJ2-1|TRBV4-1
ASSFRTSGSGEQF
>TRBJ1-5|TRBV28
ASSLAGTGVRQPQH
>TRBJ2-1|TRBV7-3
ASSLTLGWEGLGNEQF
>TRBJ1-6|TRBV9
ASSVVPDGPNSPLH
>TRBJ2-2|TRBV5-5
ASSSSLGATGELF
>TRBJ1-5|TRBV4-1
ASSQDNNNQPQH
>TRBJ1-1|TRBV27
ASSLQISNTEAF
>TRBJ2-3|TRBV9
ASSPQVHRGDFTDTQY
>TRBJ2-1|TRBV4-1
ASSQLAGGLYNEQF
>TRBJ2-5|TRBV7-6
ASSWGGADQETQY